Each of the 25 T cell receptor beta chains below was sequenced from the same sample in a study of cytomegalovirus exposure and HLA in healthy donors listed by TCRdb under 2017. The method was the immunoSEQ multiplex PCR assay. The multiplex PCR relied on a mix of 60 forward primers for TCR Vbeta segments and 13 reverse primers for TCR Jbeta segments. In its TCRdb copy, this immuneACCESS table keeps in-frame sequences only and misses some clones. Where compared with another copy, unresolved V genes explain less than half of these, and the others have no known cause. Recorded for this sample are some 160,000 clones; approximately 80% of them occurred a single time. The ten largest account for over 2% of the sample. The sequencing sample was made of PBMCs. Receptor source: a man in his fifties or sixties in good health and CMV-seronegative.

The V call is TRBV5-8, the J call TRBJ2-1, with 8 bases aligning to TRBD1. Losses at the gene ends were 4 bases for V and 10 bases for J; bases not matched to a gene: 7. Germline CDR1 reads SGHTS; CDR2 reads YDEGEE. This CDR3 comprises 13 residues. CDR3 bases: TGTGCCAGCAGCAAAGGGACAGGAAAGGAGCAGTTCTTC. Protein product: CASSKGTGKEQFF.

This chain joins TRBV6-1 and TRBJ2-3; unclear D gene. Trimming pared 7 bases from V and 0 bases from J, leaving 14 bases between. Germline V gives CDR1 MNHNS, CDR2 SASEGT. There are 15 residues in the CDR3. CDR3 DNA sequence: TGTGCCAGCACCCAAGAGCCGGTTAGCACAGATACGCAGTATTTT. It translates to CASTQEPVSTDTQYF.

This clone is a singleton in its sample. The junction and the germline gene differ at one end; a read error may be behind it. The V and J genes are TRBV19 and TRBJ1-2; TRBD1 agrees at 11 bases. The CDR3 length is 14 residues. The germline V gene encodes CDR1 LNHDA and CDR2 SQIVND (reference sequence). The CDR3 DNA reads TGTGCCAGTAGTATCCGGACAGGGGGCCATGGCTACCCCTTC. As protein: CASSIRTGGHGYPF.

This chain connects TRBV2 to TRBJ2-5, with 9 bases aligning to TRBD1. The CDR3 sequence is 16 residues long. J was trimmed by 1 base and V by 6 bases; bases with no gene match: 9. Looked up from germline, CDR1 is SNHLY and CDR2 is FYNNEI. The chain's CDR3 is CASSRAGTGIQETQYF. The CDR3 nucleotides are TGTGCCAGCAGCCGAGCCGGGACAGGGATCCAAGAGACCCAGTACTTC.

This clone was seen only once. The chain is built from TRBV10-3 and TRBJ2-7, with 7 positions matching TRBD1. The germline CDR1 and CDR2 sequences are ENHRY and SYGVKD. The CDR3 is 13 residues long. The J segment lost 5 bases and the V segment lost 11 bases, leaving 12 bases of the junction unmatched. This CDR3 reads CAVGSRGSNEQYF. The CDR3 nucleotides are TGTGCCGTAGGGAGCAGGGGGTCAAACGAGCAGTACTTC.

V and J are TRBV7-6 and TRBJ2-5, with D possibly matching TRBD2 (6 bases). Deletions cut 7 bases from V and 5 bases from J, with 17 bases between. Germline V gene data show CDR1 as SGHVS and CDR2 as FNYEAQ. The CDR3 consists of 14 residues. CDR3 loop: CASTPRGRLETQYF. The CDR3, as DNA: TGTGCCAGCACCCCCCGTGGGAGGCTGGAGACCCAGTACTTC.

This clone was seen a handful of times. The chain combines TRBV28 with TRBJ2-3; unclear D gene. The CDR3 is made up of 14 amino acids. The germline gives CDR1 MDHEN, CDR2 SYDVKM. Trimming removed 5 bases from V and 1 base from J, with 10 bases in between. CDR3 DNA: TGTGCCAGCAGTCCCCGAAGAGGCACAGATACGCAGTATTTT. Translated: CASSPRRGTDTQYF.

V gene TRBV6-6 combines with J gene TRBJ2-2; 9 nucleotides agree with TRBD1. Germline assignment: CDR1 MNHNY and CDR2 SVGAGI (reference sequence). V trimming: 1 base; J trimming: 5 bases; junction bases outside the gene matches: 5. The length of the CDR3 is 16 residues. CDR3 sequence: CASSYLGQGFTGELFF. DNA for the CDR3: TGTGCCAGCAGTTACTTGGGACAGGGCTTTACCGGGGAGCTGTTTTTT.

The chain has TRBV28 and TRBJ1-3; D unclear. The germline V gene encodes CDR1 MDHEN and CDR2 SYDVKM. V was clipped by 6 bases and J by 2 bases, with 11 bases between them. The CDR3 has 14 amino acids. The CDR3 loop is CASSRYSAGNTIYF. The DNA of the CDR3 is TGTGCCAGCAGCCGATACTCGGCTGGAAACACCATATATTTT.

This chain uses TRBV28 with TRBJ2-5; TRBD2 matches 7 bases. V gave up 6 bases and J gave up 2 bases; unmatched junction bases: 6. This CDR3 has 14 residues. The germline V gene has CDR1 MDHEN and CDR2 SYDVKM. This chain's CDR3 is CASRPGLKQETQYF. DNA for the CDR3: TGTGCCAGCAGGCCGGGACTAAAACAAGAGACCCAGTACTTC.

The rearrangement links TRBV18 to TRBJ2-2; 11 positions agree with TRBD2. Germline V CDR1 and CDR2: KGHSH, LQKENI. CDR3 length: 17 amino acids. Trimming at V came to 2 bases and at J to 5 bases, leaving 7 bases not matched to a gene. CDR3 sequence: CASSPETSGMGTGELFF. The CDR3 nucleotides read TGTGCCAGCTCACCAGAGACTAGCGGGATGGGGACCGGGGAGCTGTTTTTT.

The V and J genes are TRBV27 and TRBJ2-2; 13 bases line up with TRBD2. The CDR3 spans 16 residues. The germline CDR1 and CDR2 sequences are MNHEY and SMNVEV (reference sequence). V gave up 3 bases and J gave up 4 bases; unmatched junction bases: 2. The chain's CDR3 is CASSFRTSGGTGELFF. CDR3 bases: TGTGCCAGCAGTTTTCGGACTAGCGGGGGCACCGGGGAGCTGTTTTTT.

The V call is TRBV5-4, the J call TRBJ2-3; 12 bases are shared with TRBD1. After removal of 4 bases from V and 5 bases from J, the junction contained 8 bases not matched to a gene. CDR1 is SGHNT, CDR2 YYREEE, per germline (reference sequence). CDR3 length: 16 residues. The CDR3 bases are TGTGCCAGCAGCCCCCGGGACAGGGGGCTCGGAGATACGCAGTATTTT. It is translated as CASSPRDRGLGDTQYF.

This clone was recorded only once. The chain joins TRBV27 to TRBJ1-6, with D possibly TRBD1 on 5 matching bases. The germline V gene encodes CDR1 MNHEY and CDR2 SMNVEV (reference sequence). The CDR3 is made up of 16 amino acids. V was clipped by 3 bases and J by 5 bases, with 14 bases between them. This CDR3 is CASSLAGIIDNSPLHF. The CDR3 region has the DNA TGTGCCAGCAGTTTGGCAGGGATTATCGATAATTCACCCCTCCACTTT.

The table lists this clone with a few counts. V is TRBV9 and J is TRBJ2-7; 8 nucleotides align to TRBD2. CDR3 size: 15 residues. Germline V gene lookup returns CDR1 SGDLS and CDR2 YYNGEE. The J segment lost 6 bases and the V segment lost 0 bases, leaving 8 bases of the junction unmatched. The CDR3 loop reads CASSVAGGPSFEQYF. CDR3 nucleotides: TGTGCCAGCAGCGTAGCGGGAGGGCCCTCGTTCGAGCAGTACTTC.

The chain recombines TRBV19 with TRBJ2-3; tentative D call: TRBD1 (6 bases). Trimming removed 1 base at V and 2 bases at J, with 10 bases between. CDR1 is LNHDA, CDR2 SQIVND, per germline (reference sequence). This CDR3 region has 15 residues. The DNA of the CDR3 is TGTGCCAGTAGTATAGCGGACAGAGCCACAGATACGCAGTATTTT. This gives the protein CASSIADRATDTQYF.

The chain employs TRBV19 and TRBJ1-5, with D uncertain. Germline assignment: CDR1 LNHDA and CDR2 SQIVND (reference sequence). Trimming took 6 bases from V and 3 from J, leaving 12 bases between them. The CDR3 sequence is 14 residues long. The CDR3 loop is CASSGIGYNQPQHF. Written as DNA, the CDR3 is TGTGCCAGTAGCGGGATAGGGTACAATCAGCCCCAGCATTTT.

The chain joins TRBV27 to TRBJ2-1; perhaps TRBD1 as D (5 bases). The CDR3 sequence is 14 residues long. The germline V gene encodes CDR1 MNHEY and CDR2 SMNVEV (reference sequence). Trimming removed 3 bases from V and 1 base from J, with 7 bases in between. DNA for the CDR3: TGTGCCAGCAGTTTCCGACAGTCCTACAATGAGCAGTTCTTC. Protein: CASSFRQSYNEQFF.

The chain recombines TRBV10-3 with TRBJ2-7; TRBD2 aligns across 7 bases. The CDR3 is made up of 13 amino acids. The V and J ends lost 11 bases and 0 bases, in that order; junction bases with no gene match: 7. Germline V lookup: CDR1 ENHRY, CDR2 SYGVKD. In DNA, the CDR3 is TGTGCCGGGGCTCGGGAGGTCTCCTACGAGCAGTACTTC. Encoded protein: CAGAREVSYEQYF.

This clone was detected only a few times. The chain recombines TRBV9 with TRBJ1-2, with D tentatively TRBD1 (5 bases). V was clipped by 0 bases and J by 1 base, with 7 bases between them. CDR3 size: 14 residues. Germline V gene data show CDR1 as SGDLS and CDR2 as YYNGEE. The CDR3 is CASSVEGYNYGYTF. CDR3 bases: TGTGCCAGCAGCGTAGAGGGGTATAACTATGGCTACACCTTC.

DNA for the CDR3: TGTGCCAGCAGGATGACAGGGGGCTGGGAAAAACTGTTTTTT. As protein: CASRMTGGWEKLFF. The rearrangement joins TRBV28 to TRBJ1-4; 10 bases align to TRBD1. Germline CDR1 is MDHEN and CDR2 is SYDVKM. CDR3 length: 14 amino acids. Losses at the gene ends were 6 bases for V and 8 bases for J; bases not matched to a gene: 6.

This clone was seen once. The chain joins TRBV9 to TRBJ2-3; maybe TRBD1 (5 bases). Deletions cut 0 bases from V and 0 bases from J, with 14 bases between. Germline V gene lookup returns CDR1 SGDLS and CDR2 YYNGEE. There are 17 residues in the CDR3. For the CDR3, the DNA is TGTGCCAGCAGCGTAGGTACAGGACAAGCTAGCACAGATACGCAGTATTTT. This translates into CASSVGTGQASTDTQYF.

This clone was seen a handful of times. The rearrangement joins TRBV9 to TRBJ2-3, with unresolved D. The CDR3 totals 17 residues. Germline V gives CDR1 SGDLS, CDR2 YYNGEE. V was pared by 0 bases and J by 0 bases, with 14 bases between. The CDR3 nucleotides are TGTGCCAGCAGCGTAGAAGTGGGCCATACTAGCACAGATACGCAGTATTTT. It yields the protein CASSVEVGHTSTDTQYF.

CDR3 in DNA: TGTGCCAGCACCAGGGCTAGCTCTGGGGCCAACGTCCTGACTTTC. This sequence encodes CASTRASSGANVLTF. The genes are TRBV2 and TRBJ2-6, with D tentatively TRBD1 (5 bases). The germline V gene has CDR1 SNHLY and CDR2 FYNNEI. V was clipped by 7 bases and J by 0 bases, with 10 bases between them. This CDR3 spans 15 amino acids. Together with reference TRBV2 and TRBJ2-6, the CDR3 gives the full variable domain: EPEVTQTPSHQVTQMGQEVILRCVPISNHLYFYWYRQILGQKVEFLVSFYNNEISEKSEIFDDQFSVERPDGSNFTLKIRSTKLEDSAMYFCASTRASSGANVLTFGAGSRLTVL.

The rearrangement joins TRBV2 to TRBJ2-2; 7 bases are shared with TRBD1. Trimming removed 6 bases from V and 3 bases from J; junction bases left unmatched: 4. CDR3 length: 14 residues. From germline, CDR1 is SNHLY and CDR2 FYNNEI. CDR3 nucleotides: TGTGCCAGCAGAGCGACAGGGCACACCGGGGAGCTGTTTTTT. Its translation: CASRATGHTGELFF.